The T cell receptor beta chain under discussion was sequenced for a study of control samples from healthy donors and cancer patients. V gave up 3 bases and J gave up 4 bases, with 3 bases separating them. Per germline, CDR1 MNHNS and CDR2 SASEGT. The CDR3 is made up of 11 amino acids. Sequencing used immunoSEQ multiplex PCR; TCRdb keeps in-frame clones, though not all of them. Here the sample spans 130,000 or so clones, nearly 90% being singletons. This sequence joins TRBV6-1 and TRBJ1-2; no reliable D call. This TCR was sampled from a man over 45 with head and neck cancer. Sequencing was performed on PBMCs. CDR3 sequence: CASSDLYGYTF. In DNA form, the CDR3 reads TGTGCCAGCAGTGACCTCTATGGCTACACCTTC.